Sequencing of this T cell receptor (beta chain) was carried out in a study of CD8+ T cells in alopecia areata (dated by TCRdb to the late 2010s). Looking at the study overall: Treated patients were enrolled in an open-label pilot trial of oral tofacitinib, 5 to 10 mg twice daily, for moderate-to-severe alopecia areata. Patients stayed on tofacitinib for 6 to 18 months and then had 6 months of follow-up off drug so that delayed response and recurrence could be assessed. Disease severity in treated patients was measured with the SALT score, which quantifies the percentage of affected scalp surface area. In both human patients and the C3H/HeJ mouse model, the study applied high-throughput TCRbeta sequencing to look at T cell clonal expansion in alopecia areata. Scalp tissue and sorted CD4+ and CD8+ peripheral blood T cells from patchy and totalis/universalis alopecia areata patients and from healthy controls were covered by human TCRbeta sequencing. Tofacitinib-treated patients had biopsies at baseline and at 4 and 24 weeks of treatment, with a later scalp biopsy in several patients. Clonality in the scalp was compared among normal scalp (n=4), patchy alopecia areata scalp (n=8), and alopecia totalis/universalis scalp (n=8). RNA was obtained with the PAXgene miRNA kit for fixed scalp, the miRNeasy kit for PBMCs, and the RNeasy kit for mouse skin. TCRbeta CDR3 regions were amplified by immunoSEQ multiplex PCR with 35 Vbeta forward and 13 Jbeta reverse primers.

The research as a whole found: Because the treated cohort was small and had only one nonresponder, larger studies are needed to examine links between baseline CD8+ expansion and response. TCR sequences shared between patients were less clear than in mice, possibly partly because of HLA diversity in the patient population. Compared with normal scalp, lesional scalp, particularly in alopecia totalis/universalis, had higher clonality and more expanded CD8+ clones, which suggests antigenic drive. Many expanded lesional clones were found to persist in scalp and blood during tofacitinib treatment, and relapse after treatment cessation may be partly explained by this persistence. Unlike mouse skin, where gammadelta T cells dominate, normal human skin contains resident alphabeta T cells that get sequenced too, which complicates analysis of the scalp TCR repertoire. Scalp clonality and the number of expanded CD8+ clones among the top 100 scalp clones were significantly decreased by tofacitinib.

This specimen's treatment or condition label, per the study, means: oral pan-JAK inhibitor, 5-10 mg twice daily. Peripheral blood and lesional scalp punch biopsies were obtained from patients with alopecia areata. PBMCs were isolated by density centrifugation and stained for CD3, CD4 and CD8, and CD4+ and CD8+ T cells were sorted on a FACSAria. Library preparation was by the immunoSEQ multiplex PCR assay. RNA was extracted from all samples and reverse transcribed into cDNA, which served as template for TCR sequencing. First-strand cDNA was synthesized with SuperScript III using a 2:1 mix of oligo-dT and random hexamers. Amplification bias was assessed with a synthetic immune receptor repertoire, and residual bias was removed computationally. Regarding the original processing steps: Raw reads were preprocessed for error removal, and CDR3 was defined according to IMGT conventions as running from the conserved cysteine to phenylalanine. Clonality was computed as 1 minus the Shannon entropy, with the entropy normalized by log2 of the number of productive unique TCRs. Whether each scalp clone was CD4 or CD8 was inferred by checking scalp TCRbeta sequences against the CD4 and CD8 repertoires from sorted blood. Here the immuneACCESS table is served through TCRdb, limited to in-frame sequences with V and J called. Missing clones are a known gap in these copies; in checked studies unresolved V genes cover under half, and the rest lacks a known reason. V and J calls plus clone size are reproduced from that table; the DNA served to infer D and trimming. Across this sample there are around 190,000 clones, with less than 70% seen only once. The ten largest account for about 1.3% of the sample.

Details on this clone: Its antigen is currently not known. The junction and the germline gene differ at one end; a read error may be behind it.

The CDR3, from cysteine to phenylalanine, totals 13 residues. Just the 39-base CDR3 DNA is kept, in frame starting at base 1. Looking up the germline V gene yields CDR1 SQVTM and CDR2 ANQGSEA. The receptor chain draws on TRBV29-1 and TRBJ2-7; 9 middle bases align to TRBD1. The sequenced sample was CD4+ T cells sorted from blood, obtained around week 50, from a patient treated with tofacitinib. This receptor was identified in a human donor with alopecia areata. Here is the DNA: TGCAGCGTTGAAGGGGACAGGGACACACAGCTGCACTTC. Protein translation: CSVEGDRDTQLHF.